This record covers a single TCR beta chain. The data were taken from a study of blood T cell repertoires in COVID-19. Germline V gives CDR1 SGHTS, CDR2 YDEGEE. V trimming: 3 bases; J trimming: 6 bases; junction bases outside the gene matches: 2. This CDR3 has 13 amino acids. Libraries were prepared by immunoSEQ multiplex PCR; TCRdb keeps only in-frame clonotypes and omits some of them. The table lists 110,000 to 150,000 clones, approximately 84% of them singletons. This TCR came from a young woman who had been exposed to COVID-19. The chain employs TRBV5-8 and TRBJ1-5, with 8 bases that match TRBD1. Sample: PBMCs or T cells enriched from blood (not recorded which). CDR3 amino acids: CASSSTGVQPQHF. In DNA form, the CDR3 reads TGTGCCAGCAGCTCGACAGGGGTTCAGCCCCAGCATTTT.